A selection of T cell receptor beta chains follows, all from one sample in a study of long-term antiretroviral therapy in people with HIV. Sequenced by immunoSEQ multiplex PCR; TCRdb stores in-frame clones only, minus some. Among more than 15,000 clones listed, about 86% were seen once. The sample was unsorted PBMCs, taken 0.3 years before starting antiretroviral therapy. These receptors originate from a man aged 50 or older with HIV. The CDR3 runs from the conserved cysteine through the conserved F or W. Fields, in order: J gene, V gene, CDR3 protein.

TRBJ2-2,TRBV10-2,CASSPQGVGELFF
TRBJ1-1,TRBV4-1,CASSSWTGDTEAFF
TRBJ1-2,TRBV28,CASSRPEGVVYGYTF
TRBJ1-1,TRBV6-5,CASSYKRGTEAFF
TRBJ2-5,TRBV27,CASSSASGRPRETQYF
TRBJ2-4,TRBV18,CASSPLNRQGKNIQYF
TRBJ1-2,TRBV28,CASSPGTWRDYGYTF
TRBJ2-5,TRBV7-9,CASSHLMGLQETQYF
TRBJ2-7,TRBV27,CASSLSRAGAIYEQYF
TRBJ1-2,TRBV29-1,CSVPGTGDGYTF
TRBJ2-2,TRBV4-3,CASSHTGFTGELFF
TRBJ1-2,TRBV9,CASSGFRYTF
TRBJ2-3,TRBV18,CASSQGAEDTQYF
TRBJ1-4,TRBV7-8,CASSLVPGSEKLFF
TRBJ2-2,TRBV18,CASSPGSGGELFF
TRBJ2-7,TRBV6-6,CASSYSADSYEQYF
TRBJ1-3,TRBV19,CASRTQGAGNTIYF
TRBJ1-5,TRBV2,CASSRGGRGQPQHF
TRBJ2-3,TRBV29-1,CSVGFSGGSTDTQYF
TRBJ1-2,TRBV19,CASSPKPGQGLYSYTF
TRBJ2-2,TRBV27,CASTRGQQITGELFF
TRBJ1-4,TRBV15,CATSRAPNEKLFF
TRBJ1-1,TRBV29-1,CSVPTPGTGVWAEAFF
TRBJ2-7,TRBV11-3,CASSLEGQGLNEQYF
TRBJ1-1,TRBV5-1,CASSIRGDRNTEAFF
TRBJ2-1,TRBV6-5,CASSYQSEFFNEQFF
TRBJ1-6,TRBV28,CASSNHETGDSPLHF
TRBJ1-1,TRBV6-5,CASSYGGGGEAFF
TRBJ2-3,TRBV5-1,CASSLEAGETDTQYF